The source of this T cell receptor beta chain is a study of vaccination and CD4 T cells after COVID-19. The Oncomine TCR Beta short-read assay was applied to DNA of cultured CD4+ T cells. TCRdb reprocessed the PCR reads via MiXCR and lists one record per CDR3 protein. The sample contains some 20,000 distinct CDR3 sequences, approximately 61% of which appear only once. This clonotype was observed a single time. Its antigen is not known. This sample's treatment: approximately 9-day PBMC culture with coronavirus spike peptide pools or control peptides (ViraFEST assay). Germline CDR1 reads GTSNPN; CDR2 reads SVGIG (reference sequence). CDR3 length: 15 amino acids. V lost 7 bases and J lost 4, with 19 bases in between.

This chain links TRBV30 with TRBJ1-4; D is unresolved. Sequenced: CD4+ T cells from blood, cultured in vitro. The sequence was collected from a human donor who had recovered from COVID-19. CDR3 sequence (DNA): TGTGCCTTACGGCCGACCAGCAAATATAATGAAAAACTGTTTTTT. Translating it yields CALRPTSKYNEKLFF.